The following is a T cell receptor beta chain sequence with its context. The antigen is not known. This entry belongs to a study of OX40 agonist ivuxolimab in advanced cancers. Findings and limits, study-wide: CD8+ T cells showed, on average, more clonal expansion than CD4+ cells. Some of the lowest clonal expansion was seen in partial responders at 0.1-3.0 mg/kg. Expanded peripheral T cells had an undetermined antigen specificity.

The repertoire was sequenced with immunoSEQ multiplex PCR; TCRdb's copy has only in-frame clones and lacks some. Of roughly 60,000 clones listed, approximately 88% are singletons. This clonotype was obtained from an adult with an advanced solid tumor such as melanoma, head and neck, liver or kidney cancer. The source material was CD4+ or CD8+ T cells sorted from blood, sampled in a trial of the OX40 agonist ivuxolimab.

The CDR3 here is CASSERSILGGIQYF. CDR3 nucleotides: TGCGCCAGCAGTGAGAGGTCTATCCTTGGGGGTATTCAGTACTTC. The chain combines TRBV10-2 with TRBJ2-4, with D perhaps assigned TRBD1 or TRBD2 (5 bases each). Trimming left V 2 bases short and J 10 bases short, with 18 bases between. Germline loops: CDR1 WSHSY, CDR2 SAAADI. This CDR3 has 15 residues.